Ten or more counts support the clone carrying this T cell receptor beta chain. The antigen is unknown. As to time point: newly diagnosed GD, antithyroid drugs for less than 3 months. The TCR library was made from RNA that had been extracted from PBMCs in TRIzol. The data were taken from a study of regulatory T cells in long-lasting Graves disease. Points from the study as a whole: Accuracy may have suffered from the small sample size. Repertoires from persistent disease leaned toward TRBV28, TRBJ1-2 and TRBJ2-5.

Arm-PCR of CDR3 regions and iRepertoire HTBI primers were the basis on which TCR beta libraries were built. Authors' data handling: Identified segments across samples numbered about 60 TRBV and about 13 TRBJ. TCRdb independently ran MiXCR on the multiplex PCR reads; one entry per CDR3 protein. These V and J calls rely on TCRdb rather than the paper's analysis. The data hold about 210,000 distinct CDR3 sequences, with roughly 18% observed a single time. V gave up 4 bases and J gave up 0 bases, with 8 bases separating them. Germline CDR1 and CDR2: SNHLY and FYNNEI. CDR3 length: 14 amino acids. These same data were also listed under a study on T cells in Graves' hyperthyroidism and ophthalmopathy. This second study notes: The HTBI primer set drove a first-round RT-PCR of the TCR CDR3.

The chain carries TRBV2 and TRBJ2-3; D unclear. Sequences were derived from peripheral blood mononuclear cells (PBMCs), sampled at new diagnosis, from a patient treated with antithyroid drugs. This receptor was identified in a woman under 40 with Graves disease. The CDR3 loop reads CASSGRASTDTQYF. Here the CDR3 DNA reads TGTGCCAGCAGTGGGCGTGCTAGCACAGATACGCAGTATTTT.